The table lists the clone carrying this TCR beta chain with a count of one. What it recognizes is unknown. The repertoire was sequenced with immunoSEQ multiplex PCR; TCRdb's copy has only in-frame clones and lacks some. Of about 350,000 clones detected, roughly 90% appear once; the ten largest clones hold approximately 11%. This sample was included in a study of Ad26.COV2.S vaccination and SARS-CoV-2 variants. Study overall: Participant was drawn from the COV1001 Ad26.COV2.S trial arm.

The treatment was: around 19 received Ad26.COV2.S at low or high dose, single or two shots; 5 received placebo; per-sample allocation not given. Repertoires come from day 63 after the first vaccine or placebo injection. The donor was a Boston adult aged 18-55 years. Whole-study findings and limits: Researchers cautioned that TCR breadth and depth analyses may have underestimated total T cell responses. Substantial breadth was reported for post-vaccination spike-specific CD8+ and CD4+ T cells.

V shed 5 bases and J shed 8 bases, with 15 bases lying between them. The CDR3 totals 12 residues. Germline lookup yields CDR1 SQVTM and CDR2 ANQGSEA. The source was peripheral blood, collected in a trial of Ad26.COV2.S vaccine versus placebo. This rearrangement joins TRBV29-1 to TRBJ1-2; TRBD1 might be the D (5 bases). The source is a person between 18 and 60 years old who received the Ad26.COV2.S COVID-19 vaccine or a placebo. CDR3 residues: CSVSDRGRGYTF. CDR3 coding DNA: TGCAGCGTTTCGGACCGGGGCAGGGGCTACACCTTC.